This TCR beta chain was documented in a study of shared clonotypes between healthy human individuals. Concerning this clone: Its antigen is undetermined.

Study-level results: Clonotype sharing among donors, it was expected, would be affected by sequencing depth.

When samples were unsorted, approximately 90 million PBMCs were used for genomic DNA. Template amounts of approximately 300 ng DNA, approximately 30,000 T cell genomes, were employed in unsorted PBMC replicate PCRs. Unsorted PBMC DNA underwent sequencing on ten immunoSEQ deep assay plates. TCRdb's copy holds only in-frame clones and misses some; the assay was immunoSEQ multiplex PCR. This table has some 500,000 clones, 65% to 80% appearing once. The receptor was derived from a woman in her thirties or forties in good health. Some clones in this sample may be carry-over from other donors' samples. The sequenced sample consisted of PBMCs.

CDR3 loop: CASSSTSGTTDTQYF. For the CDR3, the DNA is TGTGCCAGCAGTTCGACTAGCGGAACCACAGATACGCAGTATTTT. This chain links TRBV7-3 with TRBJ2-3; TRBD2 aligns across 9 bases. The length of the CDR3 is 15 residues. The V gene end was trimmed by 6 bases and the J gene end by 2 bases; junction bases not matched to a gene: 6. CDR1 is SGHTA, CDR2 FQGTGA, per germline.